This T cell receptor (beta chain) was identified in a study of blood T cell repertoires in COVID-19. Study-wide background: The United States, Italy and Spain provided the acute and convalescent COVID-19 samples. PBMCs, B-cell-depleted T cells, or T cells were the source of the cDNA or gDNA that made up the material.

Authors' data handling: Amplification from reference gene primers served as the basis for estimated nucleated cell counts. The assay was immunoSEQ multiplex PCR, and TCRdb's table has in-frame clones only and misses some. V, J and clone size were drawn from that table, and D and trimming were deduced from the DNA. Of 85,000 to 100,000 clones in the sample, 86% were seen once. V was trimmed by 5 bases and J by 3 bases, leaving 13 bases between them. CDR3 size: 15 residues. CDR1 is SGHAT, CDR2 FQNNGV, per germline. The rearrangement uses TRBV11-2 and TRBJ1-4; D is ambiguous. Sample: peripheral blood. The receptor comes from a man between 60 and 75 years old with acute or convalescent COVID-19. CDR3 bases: TGTGCCAGCAGCGTGTCTGTATTGTCTAATGAAAAACTGTTTTTT. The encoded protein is CASSVSVLSNEKLFF.